This TCR beta chain comes out of a study of T cell repertoires in cytomegalovirus infection. Study-wide background: Used in the study were CMV epitopes, some recently identified and HLA-C-restricted, others well-studied and HLA-B-restricted. CMV infection and matching HLA type were both indicated by public TCR beta signatures.

This clonotype was observed a handful of times. Its cognate antigen is unknown. CDR3 size: 11 residues. CDR1 DFQATT and CDR2 SNEGSKA come from the germline V gene (reference sequence). V was cut by 4 bases and J by 9 bases, with 10 bases left in between. Findings and limits, study-wide: Pooled public TCR beta family frequency picked out CMV carriers with the relevant HLA. The study found HLA-C-restricted CMV-specific TCR beta clonotypes dominating the ex vivo response.

TCRdb processed the reads anew with MiXCR; each CDR3 protein has one entry. This sample has approximately 990,000 distinct CDR3 sequences; under 40% occur once, and the top ten carry roughly 12%. Source: cultured CD8+ T cells from PBMCs, taken from culture after CMV antigen stimulation. This TCR derives from a human donor in good health (CMV status not recorded). Some clones in this sample may be carry-over from other donors' samples. The rearrangement links TRBV20-1 to TRBJ1-5, with D unclear. The CDR3 loop reads CSATEGGPQHF. CDR3 coding DNA: TGCAGTGCTACCGAGGGTGGGCCCCAGCATTTT.